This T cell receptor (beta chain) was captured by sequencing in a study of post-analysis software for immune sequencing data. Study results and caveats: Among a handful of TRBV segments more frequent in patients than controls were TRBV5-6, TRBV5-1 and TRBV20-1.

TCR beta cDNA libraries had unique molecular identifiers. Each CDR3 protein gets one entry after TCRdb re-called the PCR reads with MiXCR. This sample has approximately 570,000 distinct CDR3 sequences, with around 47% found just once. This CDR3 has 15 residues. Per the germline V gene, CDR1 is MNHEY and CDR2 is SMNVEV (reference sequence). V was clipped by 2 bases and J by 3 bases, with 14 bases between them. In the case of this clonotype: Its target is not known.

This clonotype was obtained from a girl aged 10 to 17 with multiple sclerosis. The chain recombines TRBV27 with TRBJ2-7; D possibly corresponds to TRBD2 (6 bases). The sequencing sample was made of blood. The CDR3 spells CASSLMEGADYEQYF. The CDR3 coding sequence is TGTGCCAGCAGTTTAATGGAGGGTGCCGACTACGAGCAGTACTTC.